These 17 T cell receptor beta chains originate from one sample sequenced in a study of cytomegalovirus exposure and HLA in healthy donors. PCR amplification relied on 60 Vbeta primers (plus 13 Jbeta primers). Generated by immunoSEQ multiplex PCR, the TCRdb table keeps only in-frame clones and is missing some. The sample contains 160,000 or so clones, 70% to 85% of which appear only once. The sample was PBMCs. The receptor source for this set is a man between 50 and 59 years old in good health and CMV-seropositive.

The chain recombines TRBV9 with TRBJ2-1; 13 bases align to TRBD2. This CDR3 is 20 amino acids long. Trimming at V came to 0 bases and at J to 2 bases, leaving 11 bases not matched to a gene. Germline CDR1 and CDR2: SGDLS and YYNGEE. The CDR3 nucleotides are TGTGCCAGCAGCGTAGCCAAAGGACTAGCGGGAGAAGGCCCCTACAATGAGCAGTTCTTC. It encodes CASSVAKGLAGEGPYNEQFF.

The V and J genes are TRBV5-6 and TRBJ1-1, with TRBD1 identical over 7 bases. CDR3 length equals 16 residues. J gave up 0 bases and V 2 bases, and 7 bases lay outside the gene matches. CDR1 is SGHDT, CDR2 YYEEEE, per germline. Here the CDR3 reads CASSFDLGQLNTEAFF. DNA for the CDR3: TGTGCCAGCAGCTTTGACCTGGGACAGTTGAACACTGAAGCTTTCTTT.

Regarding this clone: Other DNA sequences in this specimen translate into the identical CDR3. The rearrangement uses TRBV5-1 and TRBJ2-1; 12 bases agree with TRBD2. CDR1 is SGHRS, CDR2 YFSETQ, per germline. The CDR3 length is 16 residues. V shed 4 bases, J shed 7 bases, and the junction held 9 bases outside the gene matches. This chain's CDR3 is CASSPLAGGPRNEQFF. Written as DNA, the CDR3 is TGCGCCAGCAGCCCCCTAGCGGGGGGGCCGCGGAATGAGCAGTTCTTC.

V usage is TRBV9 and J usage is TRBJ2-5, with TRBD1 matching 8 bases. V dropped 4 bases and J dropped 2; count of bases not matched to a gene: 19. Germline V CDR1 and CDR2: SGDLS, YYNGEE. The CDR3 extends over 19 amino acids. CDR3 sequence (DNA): TGTGCCAGCAGCCCATGGGGAGCAGGGGGCGCGGGGAGGCAAGAGACCCAGTACTTC. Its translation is CASSPWGAGGAGRQETQYF.

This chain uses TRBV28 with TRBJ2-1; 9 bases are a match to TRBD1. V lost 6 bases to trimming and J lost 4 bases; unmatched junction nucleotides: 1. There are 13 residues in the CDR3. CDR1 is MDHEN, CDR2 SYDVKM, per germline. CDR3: CASRTGGYNEQFF. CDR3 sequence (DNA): TGTGCCAGCAGGACAGGGGGGTACAATGAGCAGTTCTTC.

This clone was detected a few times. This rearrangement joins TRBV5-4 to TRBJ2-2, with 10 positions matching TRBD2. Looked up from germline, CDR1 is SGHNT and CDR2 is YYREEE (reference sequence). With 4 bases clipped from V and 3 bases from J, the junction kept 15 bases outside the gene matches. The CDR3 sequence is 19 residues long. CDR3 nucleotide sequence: TGTGCCAGCAGCGCGCTAGCGGGAGCTCTCTCCGACTACACCGGGGAGCTGTTTTTT. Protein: CASSALAGALSDYTGELFF. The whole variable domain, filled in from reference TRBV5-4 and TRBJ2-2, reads ETGVTQSPTHLIKTRGQQVTLRCSSQSGHNTVSWYQQALGQGPQFIFQYYREEENGRGNFPPRFSGLQFPNYSSELNVNALELDDSALYLCASSALAGALSDYTGELFFGEGSRLTVL.

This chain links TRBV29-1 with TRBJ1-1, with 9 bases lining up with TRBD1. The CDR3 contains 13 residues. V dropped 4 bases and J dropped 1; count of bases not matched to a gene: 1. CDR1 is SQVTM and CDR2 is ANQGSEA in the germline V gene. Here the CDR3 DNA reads TGCAGCGTTGGGGGACAGGGGAACACTGAAGCTTTCTTT. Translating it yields CSVGGQGNTEAFF.

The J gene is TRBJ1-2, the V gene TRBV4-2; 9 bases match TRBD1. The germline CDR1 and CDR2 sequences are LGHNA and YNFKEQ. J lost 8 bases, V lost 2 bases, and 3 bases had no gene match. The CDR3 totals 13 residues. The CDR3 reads CASSQRQGDGYTF. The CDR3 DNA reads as TGTGCCAGCAGCCAACGACAGGGGGACGGCTACACCTTC.

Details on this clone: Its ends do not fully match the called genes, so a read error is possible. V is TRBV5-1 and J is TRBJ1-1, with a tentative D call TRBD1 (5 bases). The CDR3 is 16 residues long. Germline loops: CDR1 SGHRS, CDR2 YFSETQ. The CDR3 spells CASSLAAGKQNAEAFF. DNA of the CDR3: TGCGCCAGCAGCTTGGCCGCAGGGAAGCAGAACGCTGAAGCTTTCTTT.

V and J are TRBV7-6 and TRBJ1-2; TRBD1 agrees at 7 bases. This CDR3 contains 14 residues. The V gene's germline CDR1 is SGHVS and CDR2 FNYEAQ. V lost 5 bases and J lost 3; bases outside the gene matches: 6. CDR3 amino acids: CASSPTGVDYGYTF. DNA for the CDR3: TGTGCCAGCAGCCCCACAGGGGTTGACTATGGCTACACCTTC.

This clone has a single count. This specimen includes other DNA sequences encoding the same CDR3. The CDR3 region has the DNA TGTGCCAGCAGGCCTACAGGTGGCTATGGCTACACCTTC. Translating it yields CASRPTGGYGYTF. This sequence joins TRBV6-5 and TRBJ1-2, with a possible D match to TRBD1 (5 bases). The CDR3 has 13 residues. Germline V gives CDR1 MNHEY, CDR2 SVGAGI. V lost 6 bases, J lost 4 bases, and 12 bases lay in between.

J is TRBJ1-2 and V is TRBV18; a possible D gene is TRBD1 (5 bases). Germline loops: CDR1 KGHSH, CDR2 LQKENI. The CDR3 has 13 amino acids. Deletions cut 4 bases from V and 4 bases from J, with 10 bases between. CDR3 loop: CASSRGVGYGYTF. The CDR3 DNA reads TGTGCCAGCTCACGGGGGGTTGGCTATGGCTACACCTTC. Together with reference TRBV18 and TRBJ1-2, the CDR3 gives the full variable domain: NAGVMQNPRHLVRRRGQEARLRCSPMKGHSHVYWYRQLPEEGLKFMVYLQKENIIDESGMPKERFSAEFPKEGPSILRIQQVVRGDSAAYFCASSRGVGYGYTFGSGTRLTVV.

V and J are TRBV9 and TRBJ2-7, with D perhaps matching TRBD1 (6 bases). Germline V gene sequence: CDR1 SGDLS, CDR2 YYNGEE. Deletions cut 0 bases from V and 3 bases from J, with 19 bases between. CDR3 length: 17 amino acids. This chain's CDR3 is CASSVAWPRGRLYEQYV. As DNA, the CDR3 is TGTGCCAGCAGCGTAGCGTGGCCCAGGGGCCGCCTCTACGAGCAGTACGTC.

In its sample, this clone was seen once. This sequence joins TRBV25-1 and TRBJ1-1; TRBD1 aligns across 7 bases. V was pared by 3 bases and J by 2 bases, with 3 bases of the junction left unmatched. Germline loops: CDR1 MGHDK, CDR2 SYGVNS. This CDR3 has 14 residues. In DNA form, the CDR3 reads TGTGCCAGCAGTGAGGACAGGCTCAACACTGAAGCTTTCTTT. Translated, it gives CASSEDRLNTEAFF.

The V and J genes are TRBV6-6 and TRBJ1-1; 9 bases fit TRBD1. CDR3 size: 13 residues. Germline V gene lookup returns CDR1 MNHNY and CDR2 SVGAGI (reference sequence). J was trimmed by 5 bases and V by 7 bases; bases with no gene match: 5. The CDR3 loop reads CASTATGGTEAFF. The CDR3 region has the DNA TGTGCCAGCACCGCGACAGGGGGGACTGAAGCTTTCTTT.

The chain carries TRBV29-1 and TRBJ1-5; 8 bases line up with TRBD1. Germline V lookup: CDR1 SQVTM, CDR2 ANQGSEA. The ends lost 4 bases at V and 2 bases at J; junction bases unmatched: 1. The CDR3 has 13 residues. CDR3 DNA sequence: TGCAGCGTTGTGACAGGGGGCAATCAGCCCCAGCATTTT. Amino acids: CSVVTGGNQPQHF.

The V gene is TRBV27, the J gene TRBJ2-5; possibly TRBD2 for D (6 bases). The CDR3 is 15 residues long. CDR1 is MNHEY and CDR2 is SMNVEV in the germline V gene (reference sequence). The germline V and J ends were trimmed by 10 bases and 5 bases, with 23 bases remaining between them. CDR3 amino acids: CATTLLAGRLETQYF. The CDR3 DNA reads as TGTGCCACCACCCTTCTGGCGGGGAGATTGGAGACCCAGTACTTC.